These T cell receptor beta chains were read from a single sample in a study of shared clonotypes between healthy human individuals. Using immunoSEQ multiplex PCR, the repertoire was profiled, and TCRdb retains in-frame clones only, with some absent. The sample has around 750,000 clones, roughly 70% seen once; the top ten hold over 1.5%. The sequenced sample was memory CD4+ T cells sorted from blood. Receptors originate from a woman in her 30s in good health. Both conserved end residues are part of each CDR3. The D gene is left open where the match is weak. Rows give clone size only sometimes, using once, few, many, or a class for an expanded clone.

D	V	J	size	CDR3	DNA
TRBD1	TRBV18	TRBJ2-7	once	CASSIPGQGLIGYEQYF	TGTGCCAGCTCAATACCGGGACAGGGGTTAATAGGCTACGAGCAGTACTTC
-	TRBV7-2	TRBJ2-1	-	CASSYRRGDEQFF	TGTGCCAGCAGCTACCGGAGAGGGGATGAGCAGTTCTTC
TRBD1	TRBV6-5	TRBJ2-2	-	CASGAGQGSGELFF	TGTGCCAGCGGGGCAGGACAGGGAAGCGGGGAGCTGTTTTTT
-	TRBV27	TRBJ1-5	-	CASSLFGSNQPQHF	TGTGCCAGCAGTTTATTCGGTAGCAATCAGCCCCAGCATTTT
TRBD2	TRBV5-1	TRBJ2-2	-	CASSFTSGANTGELFF	TGCGCCAGCAGCTTCACTAGCGGCGCGAACACCGGGGAGCTGTTTTTT
-	TRBV7-2	TRBJ2-4	-	CASSEWEAKNIQYF	TGTGCCAGCAGCGAGTGGGAAGCCAAAAACATTCAGTACTTC
TRBD1	TRBV6-6	TRBJ1-2	-	CASSDIGGGVGYTF	TGTGCCAGCAGCGACATCGGAGGGGGCGTTGGCTACACCTTC
TRBD1	TRBV30	TRBJ1-3	-	CAWTGGLNTIYF	TGTGCCTGGACAGGGGGCCTAAACACCATATATTTT
-	TRBV2	TRBJ2-1	-	CASSEGDEQFF	TGTGCCAGCAGTGAGGGCGATGAGCAGTTCTTC
TRBD2	TRBV7-2	TRBJ2-7	-	CASSLAAGGRNEQYF	TGTGCCAGCAGCTTAGCAGCGGGAGGGAGAAACGAGCAGTACTTC
-	TRBV27	TRBJ2-4	-	CATRLSREANIQYF	TGTGCCACCCGTTTATCAAGGGAGGCGAACATTCAGTACTTC
-	TRBV6-1	TRBJ1-2	-	CASSEIYERVGYTF	TGTGCCAGCAGTGAAATCTACGAGCGAGTTGGCTACACCTTC
TRBD2	TRBV2	TRBJ2-1	-	CASSEAGGVYNEQFF	TGTGCCAGCAGTGAAGCGGGAGGGGTCTACAATGAGCAGTTCTTC
TRBD2	TRBV2	TRBJ2-5	-	CASSGTSGRWETQYF	TGTGCCAGCAGTGGGACTAGCGGTCGGTGGGAGACCCAGTACTTC
-	TRBV28	TRBJ1-1	-	CASTGRNEAFF	TGTGCCAGCACCGGACGGAATGAAGCTTTCTTT
-	TRBV28	TRBJ1-5	-	CASSATQVFQPQHF	TGTGCCAGCAGTGCTACCCAGGTTTTTCAGCCCCAGCATTTT
-	TRBV30	TRBJ1-2	-	CAWIGGGAYGYTF	TGTGCCTGGATAGGTGGGGGGGCCTATGGCTACACCTTC
-	TRBV5-1	TRBJ1-2	-	CASSLSDSPKFYTF	TGCGCCAGCAGCTTAAGCGACTCGCCTAAATTTTACACCTTC
-	TRBV5-1	TRBJ1-4	-	CASSLGTQNEKLFF	TGCGCCAGCAGCCTCGGGACTCAGAACGAAAAACTGTTTTTT
-	TRBV2	TRBJ2-1	-	CASGRSSDEQFF	TGTGCCAGCGGAAGGTCCTCCGATGAGCAGTTCTTC
-	TRBV5-4	TRBJ2-3	once	CASRWTGTDTQYF	TGTGCCAGCAGGTGGACAGGCACAGATACGCAGTATTTT
-	TRBV28	TRBJ2-3	-	CASSRRTSLTSTDTQYF	TGTGCCAGCAGTCGACGTACTAGTCTCACTAGCACAGATACGCAGTATTTT
-	TRBV19	TRBJ2-7	-	CASSIHRSLEQYF	TGTGCCAGTAGTATACATAGGTCGCTCGAGCAGTACTTC
-	TRBV2	TRBJ2-5	-	CASRRTDLQETQYF	TGTGCCAGCAGGCGGACAGACCTACAAGAGACCCAGTACTTC